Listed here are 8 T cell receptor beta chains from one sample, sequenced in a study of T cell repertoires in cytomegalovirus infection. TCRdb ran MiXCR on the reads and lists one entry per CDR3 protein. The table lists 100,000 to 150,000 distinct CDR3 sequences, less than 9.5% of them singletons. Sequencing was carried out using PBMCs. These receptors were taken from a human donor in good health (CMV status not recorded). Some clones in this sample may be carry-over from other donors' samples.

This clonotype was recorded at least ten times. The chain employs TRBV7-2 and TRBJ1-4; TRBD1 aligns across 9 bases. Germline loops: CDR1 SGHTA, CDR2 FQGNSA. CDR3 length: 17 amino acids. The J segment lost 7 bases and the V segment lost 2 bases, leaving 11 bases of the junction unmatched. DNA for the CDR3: TGTGCCAGCAGCTTAACCGGAGGGGGACAGGGAGGTGAAAAACTGTTTTTT. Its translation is CASSLTGGGQGGEKLFF.

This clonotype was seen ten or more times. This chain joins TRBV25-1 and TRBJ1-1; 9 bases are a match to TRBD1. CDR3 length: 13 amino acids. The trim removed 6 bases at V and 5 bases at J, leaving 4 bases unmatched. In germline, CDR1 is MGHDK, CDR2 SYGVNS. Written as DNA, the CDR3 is TGTGCCAGCAGGGGACAGGGTTTGACTGAAGCTTTCTTT. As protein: CASRGQGLTEAFF.

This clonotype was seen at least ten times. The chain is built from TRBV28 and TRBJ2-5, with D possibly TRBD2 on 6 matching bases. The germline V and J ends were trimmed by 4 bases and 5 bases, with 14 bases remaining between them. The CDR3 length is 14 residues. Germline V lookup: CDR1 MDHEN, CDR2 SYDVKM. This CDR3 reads CASSSGRFRETQYF. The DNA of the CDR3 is TGTGCCAGCAGTTCTGGGAGGTTCCGGGAGACCCAGTACTTC.

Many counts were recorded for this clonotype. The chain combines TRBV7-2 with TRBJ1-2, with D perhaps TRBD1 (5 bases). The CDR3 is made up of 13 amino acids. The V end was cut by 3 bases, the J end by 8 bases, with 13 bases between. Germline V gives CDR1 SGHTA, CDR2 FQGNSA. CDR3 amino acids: CASSFRQGVGYTF. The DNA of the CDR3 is TGTGCCAGCAGCTTCCGCCAGGGCGTCGGCTACACCTTC.

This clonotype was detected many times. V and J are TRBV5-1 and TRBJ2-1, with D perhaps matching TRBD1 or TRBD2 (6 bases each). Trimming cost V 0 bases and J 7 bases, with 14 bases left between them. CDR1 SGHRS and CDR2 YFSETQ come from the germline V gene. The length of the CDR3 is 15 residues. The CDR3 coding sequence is TGCGCCAGCAGCTTGGATTCGGGGGCACAAAATGAGCAGTTCTTC. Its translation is CASSLDSGAQNEQFF.

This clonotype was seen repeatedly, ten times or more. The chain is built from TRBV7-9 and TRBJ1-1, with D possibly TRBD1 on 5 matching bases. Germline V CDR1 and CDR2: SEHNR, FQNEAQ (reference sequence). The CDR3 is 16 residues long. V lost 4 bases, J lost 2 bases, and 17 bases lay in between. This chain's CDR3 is CASSSLSLGGNTEAFF. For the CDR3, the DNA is TGTGCCAGCAGCTCGCTCTCCCTTGGGGGAAACACTGAAGCTTTCTTT. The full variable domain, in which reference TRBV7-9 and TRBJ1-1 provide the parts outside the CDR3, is DTGVSQNPRHKITKRGQNVTFRCDPISEHNRLYWYRQTLGQGPEFLTYFQNEAQLEKSRLLSDRFSAERPKGSFSTLEIQRTEQGDSAMYLCASSSLSLGGNTEAFFGQGTRLTVV.

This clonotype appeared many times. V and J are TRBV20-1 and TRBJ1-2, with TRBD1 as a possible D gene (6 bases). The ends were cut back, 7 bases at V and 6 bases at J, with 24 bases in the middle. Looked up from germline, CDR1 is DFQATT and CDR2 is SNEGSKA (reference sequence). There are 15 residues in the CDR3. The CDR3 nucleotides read TGCAGTGTAGCTCCAAACAGGGCCTTTCCGGATGGCTACACCTTC. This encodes CSVAPNRAFPDGYTF.

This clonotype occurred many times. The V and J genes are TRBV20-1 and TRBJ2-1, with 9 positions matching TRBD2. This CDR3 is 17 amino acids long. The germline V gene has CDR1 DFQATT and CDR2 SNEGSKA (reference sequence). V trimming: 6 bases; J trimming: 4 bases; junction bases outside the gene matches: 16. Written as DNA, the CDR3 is TGCAGTGCAAAGAAGATCGGGGCGGGGGGGCTGTACAATGAGCAGTTCTTC. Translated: CSAKKIGAGGLYNEQFF.